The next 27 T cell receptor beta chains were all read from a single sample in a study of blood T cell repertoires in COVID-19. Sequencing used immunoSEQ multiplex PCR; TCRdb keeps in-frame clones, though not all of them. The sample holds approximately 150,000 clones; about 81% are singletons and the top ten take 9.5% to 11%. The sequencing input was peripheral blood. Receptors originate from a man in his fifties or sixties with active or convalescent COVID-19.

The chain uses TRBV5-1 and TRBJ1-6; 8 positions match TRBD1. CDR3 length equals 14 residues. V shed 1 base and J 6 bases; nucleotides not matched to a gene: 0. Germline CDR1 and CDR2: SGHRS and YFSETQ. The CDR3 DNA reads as TGCGCCAGCAGCTTGACAGGGGGTAATTCACCCCTCCACTTT. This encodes CASSLTGGNSPLHF.

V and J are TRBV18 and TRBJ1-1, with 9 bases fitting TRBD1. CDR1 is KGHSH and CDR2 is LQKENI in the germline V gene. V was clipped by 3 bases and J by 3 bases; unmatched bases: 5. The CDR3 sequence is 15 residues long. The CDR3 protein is CASSPTGGPDTEAFF. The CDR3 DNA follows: TGTGCCAGCTCACCGACAGGGGGGCCGGACACTGAAGCTTTCTTT. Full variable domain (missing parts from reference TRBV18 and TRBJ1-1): NAGVMQNPRHLVRRRGQEARLRCSPMKGHSHVYWYRQLPEEGLKFMVYLQKENIIDESGMPKERFSAEFPKEGPSILRIQQVVRGDSAAYFCASSPTGGPDTEAFFGQGTRLTVV.

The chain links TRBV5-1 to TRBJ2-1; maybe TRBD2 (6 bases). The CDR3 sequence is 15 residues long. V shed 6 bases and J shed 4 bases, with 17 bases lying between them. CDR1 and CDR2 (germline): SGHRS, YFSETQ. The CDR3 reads CASILLPGEYNEQFF. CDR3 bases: TGCGCCAGCATCCTTTTGCCGGGAGAGTACAATGAGCAGTTCTTC.

This CDR3 reads CASTGQEMNTEAFF. In nucleotides, the CDR3 is TGTGCCAGCACAGGACAGGAGATGAACACTGAAGCTTTCTTT. The chain carries TRBV2 and TRBJ1-1; the match to TRBD1 covers 7 bases. Germline assignment: CDR1 SNHLY and CDR2 FYNNEI. V was clipped by 7 bases and J by 0 bases; unmatched bases: 5. The length of the CDR3 is 14 residues.

The CDR3 sequence is CAISGTSGRPGGTGELFF. The DNA for the CDR3 is TGTGCCATCAGTGGGACTAGCGGGAGACCGGGGGGTACCGGGGAGCTGTTTTTT. The chain recombines TRBV10-3 with TRBJ2-2, with 13 bases identical to TRBD2. Germline values: CDR1 ENHRY, CDR2 SYGVKD. This CDR3 spans 18 amino acids. The trim removed 4 bases at V and 5 bases at J, leaving 10 bases unmatched.

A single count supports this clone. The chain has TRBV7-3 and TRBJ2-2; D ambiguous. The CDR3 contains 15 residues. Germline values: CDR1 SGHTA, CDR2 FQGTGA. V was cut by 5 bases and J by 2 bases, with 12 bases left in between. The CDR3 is CASSPGAPNTGELFF. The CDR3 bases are TGTGCCAGCAGCCCAGGTGCCCCAAACACCGGGGAGCTGTTTTTT.

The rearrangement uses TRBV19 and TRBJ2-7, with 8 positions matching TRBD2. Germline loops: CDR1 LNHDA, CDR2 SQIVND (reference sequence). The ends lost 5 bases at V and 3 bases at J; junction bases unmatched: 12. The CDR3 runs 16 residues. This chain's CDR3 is CASSQAEVAGRYEQYF. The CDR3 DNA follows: TGTGCCAGTAGTCAAGCAGAGGTAGCGGGGCGCTACGAGCAGTACTTC.

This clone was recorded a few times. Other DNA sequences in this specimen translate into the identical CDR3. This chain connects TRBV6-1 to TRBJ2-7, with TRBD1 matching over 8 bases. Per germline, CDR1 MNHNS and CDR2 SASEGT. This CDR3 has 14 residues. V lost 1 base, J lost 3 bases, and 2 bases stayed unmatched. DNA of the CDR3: TGTGCCAGCAGTGAAGGGACAGGGCTCTACGAGCAGTACTTC. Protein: CASSEGTGLYEQYF.

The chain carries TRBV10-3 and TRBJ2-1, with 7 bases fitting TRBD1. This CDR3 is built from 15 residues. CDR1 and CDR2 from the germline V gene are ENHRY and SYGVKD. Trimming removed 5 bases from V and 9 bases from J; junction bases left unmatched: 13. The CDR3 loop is CAISPTTGTGSEQFF. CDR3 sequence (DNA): TGTGCCATCAGTCCTACGACAGGGACGGGAAGTGAGCAGTTCTTC.

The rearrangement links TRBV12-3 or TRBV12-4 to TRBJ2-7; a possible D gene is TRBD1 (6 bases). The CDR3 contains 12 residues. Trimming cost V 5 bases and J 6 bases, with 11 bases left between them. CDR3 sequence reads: CASSKDSSEQYF. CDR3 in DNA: TGTGCCAGCAGTAAGGACAGTTCCGAGCAGTACTTC.

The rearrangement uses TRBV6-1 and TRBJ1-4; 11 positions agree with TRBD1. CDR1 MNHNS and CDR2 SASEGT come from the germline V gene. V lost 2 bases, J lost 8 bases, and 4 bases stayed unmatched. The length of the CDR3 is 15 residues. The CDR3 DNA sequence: TGTGCCAGCAGTGAATTGGGACAGGGGGGGGAAAAACTGTTTTTT. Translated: CASSELGQGGEKLFF.

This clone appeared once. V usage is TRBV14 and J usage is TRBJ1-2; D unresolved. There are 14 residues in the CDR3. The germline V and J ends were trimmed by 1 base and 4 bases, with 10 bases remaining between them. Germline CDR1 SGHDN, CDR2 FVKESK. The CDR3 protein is CASSQVHTSYGYTF. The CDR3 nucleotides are TGTGCCAGCAGCCAAGTACACACGTCCTATGGCTACACCTTC.

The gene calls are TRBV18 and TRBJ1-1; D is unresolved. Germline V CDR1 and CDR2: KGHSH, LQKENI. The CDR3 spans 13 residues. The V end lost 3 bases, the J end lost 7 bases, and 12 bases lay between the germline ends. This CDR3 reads CASSPAGEREAFF. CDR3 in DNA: TGTGCCAGCTCACCCGCCGGGGAGCGTGAAGCTTTCTTT. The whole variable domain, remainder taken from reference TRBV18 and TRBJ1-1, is NAGVMQNPRHLVRRRGQEARLRCSPMKGHSHVYWYRQLPEEGLKFMVYLQKENIIDESGMPKERFSAEFPKEGPSILRIQQVVRGDSAAYFCASSPAGEREAFFGQGTRLTVV.

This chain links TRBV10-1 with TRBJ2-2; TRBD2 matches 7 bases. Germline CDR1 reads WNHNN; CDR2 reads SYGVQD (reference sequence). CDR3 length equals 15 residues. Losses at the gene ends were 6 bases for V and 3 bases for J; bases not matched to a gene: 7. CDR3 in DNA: TGCGCCAGCAGAGACGGCGGGAGCGACACCGGGGAGCTGTTTTTT. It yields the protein CASRDGGSDTGELFF.

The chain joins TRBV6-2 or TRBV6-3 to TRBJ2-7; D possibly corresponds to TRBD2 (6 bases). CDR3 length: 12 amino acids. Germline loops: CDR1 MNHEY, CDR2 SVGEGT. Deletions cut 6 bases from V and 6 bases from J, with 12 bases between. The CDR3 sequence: CASSPMGGEQYF. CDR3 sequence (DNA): TGTGCCAGCAGCCCCATGGGGGGCGAGCAGTACTTC.

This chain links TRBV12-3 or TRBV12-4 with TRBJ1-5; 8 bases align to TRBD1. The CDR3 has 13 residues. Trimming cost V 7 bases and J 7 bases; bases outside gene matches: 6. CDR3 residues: CASKAGGRQPQHF. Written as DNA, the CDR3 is TGTGCCAGCAAAGCAGGGGGCAGGCAGCCCCAGCATTTT.

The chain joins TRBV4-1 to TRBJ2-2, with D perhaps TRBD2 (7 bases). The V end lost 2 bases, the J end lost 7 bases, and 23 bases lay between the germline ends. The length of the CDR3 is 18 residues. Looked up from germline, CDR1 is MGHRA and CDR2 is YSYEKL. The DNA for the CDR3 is TGCGCCAGCAGCCAATCTCAGGGGAGGGGCCCCGGGGACGGGGAGCTGTTTTTT. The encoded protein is CASSQSQGRGPGDGELFF.

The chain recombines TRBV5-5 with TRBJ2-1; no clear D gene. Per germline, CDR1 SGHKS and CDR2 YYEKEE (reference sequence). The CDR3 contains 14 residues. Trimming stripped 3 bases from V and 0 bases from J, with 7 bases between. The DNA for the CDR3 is TGTGCCAGCAGCTGGGCCCTCTCCTACAATGAGCAGTTCTTC. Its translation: CASSWALSYNEQFF.

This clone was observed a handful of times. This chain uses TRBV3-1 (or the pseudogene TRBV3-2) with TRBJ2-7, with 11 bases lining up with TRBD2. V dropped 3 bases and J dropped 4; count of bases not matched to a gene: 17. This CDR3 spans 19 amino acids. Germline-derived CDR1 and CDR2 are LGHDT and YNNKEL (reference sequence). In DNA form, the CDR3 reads TGTGCCAGCAGCCAGGAAGGGAGGGCTAGGGCTAGCGGGGGGTACGAGCAGTACTTC. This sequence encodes CASSQEGRARASGGYEQYF.

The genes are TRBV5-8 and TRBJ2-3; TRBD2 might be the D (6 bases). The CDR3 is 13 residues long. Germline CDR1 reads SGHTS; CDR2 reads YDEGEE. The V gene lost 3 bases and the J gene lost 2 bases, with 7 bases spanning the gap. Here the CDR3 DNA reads TGTGCCAGCAGCTCGGACTACACAGATACGCAGTATTTT. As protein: CASSSDYTDTQYF.

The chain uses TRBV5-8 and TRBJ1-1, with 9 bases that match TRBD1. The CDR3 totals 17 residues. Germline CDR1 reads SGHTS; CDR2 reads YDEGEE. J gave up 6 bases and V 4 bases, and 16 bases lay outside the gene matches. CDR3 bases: TGTGCCAGCAGCGTAAACAGGGGGCTACTGCTTAAATCTGAAGCTTTCTTT. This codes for CASSVNRGLLLKSEAFF.

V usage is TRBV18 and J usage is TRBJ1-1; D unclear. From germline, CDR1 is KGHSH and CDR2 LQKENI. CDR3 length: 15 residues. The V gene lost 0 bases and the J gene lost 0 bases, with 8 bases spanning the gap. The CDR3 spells CASSPPKEMNTEAFF. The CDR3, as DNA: TGTGCCAGCTCACCACCGAAGGAGATGAACACTGAAGCTTTCTTT.

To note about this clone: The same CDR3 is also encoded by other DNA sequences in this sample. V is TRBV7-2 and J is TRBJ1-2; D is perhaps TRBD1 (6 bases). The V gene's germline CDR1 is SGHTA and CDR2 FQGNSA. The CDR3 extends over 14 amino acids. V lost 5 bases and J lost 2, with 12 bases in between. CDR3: CASSLGGGNYGYTF. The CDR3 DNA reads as TGTGCCAGCAGCCTAGGAGGGGGAAACTATGGCTACACCTTC.

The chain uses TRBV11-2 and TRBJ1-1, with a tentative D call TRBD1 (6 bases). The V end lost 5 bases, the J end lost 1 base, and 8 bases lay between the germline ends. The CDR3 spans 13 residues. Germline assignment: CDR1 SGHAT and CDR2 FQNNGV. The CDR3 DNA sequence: TGTGCCAGCAGCGCGGACAGGAACACTGAAGCTTTCTTT. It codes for CASSADRNTEAFF.

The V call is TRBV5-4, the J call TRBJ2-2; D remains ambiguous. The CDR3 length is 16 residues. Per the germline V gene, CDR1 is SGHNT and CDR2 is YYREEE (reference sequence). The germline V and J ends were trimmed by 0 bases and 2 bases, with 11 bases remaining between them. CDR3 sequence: CASSLASGFNTGELFF. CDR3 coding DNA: TGTGCCAGCAGCTTGGCGTCCGGGTTTAACACCGGGGAGCTGTTTTTT.

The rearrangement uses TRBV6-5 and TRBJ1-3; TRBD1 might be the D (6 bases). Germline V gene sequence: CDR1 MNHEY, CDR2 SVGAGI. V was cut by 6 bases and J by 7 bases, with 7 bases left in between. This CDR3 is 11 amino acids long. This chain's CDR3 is CASSQGNTIYF. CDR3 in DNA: TGTGCCAGCAGCCAGGGGAACACCATATATTTT.

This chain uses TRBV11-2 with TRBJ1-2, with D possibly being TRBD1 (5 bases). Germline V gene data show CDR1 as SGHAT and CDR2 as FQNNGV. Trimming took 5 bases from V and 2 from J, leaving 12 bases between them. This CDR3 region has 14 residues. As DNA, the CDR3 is TGTGCCAGCAGCCGGATACAGGCGAACTATGGCTACACCTTC. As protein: CASSRIQANYGYTF.